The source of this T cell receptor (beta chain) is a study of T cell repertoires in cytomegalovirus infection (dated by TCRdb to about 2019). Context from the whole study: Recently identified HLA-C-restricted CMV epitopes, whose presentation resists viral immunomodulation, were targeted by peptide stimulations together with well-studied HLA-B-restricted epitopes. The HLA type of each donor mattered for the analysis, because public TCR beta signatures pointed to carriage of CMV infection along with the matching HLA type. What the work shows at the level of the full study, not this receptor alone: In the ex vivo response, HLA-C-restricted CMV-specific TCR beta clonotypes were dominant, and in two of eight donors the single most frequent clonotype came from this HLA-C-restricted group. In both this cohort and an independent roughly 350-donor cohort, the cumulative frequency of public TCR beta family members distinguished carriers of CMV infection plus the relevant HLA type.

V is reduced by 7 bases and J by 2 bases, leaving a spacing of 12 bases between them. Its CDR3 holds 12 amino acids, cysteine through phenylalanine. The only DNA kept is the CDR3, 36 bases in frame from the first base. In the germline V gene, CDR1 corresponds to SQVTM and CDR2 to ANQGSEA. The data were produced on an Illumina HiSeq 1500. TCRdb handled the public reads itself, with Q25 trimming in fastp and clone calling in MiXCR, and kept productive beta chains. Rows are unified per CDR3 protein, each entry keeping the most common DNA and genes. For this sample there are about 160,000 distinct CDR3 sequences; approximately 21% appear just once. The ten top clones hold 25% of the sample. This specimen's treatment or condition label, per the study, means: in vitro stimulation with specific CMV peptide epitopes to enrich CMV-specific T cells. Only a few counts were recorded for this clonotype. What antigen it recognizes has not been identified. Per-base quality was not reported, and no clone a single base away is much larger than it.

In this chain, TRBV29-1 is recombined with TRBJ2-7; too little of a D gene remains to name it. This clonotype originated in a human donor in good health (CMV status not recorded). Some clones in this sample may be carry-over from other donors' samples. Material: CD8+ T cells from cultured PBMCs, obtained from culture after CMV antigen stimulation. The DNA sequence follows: TGCAGCGGGCCGGACGGAGCCTACGAGCAGTACTTC. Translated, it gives CSGPDGAYEQYF.